The next 8 T cell receptor beta chains were all read from a single sample in a study of regulatory T cells in long-lasting Graves disease. The sample's time point: newly diagnosed GD, antithyroid drugs for less than 3 months. PBMC-derived RNA was used for the TCR library. Both iRepertoire HTBI primers and Arm-PCR of CDR3 regions were used to build the TCR beta libraries. TCRdb reprocessed the multiplex PCR reads with MiXCR, giving one entry per CDR3 protein. The data show 450,000 to 500,000 distinct CDR3 sequences, with 15% to 20% seen just once and 12% held by the top ten. The data were also submitted as part of a second study, on T cells in Graves' hyperthyroidism and ophthalmopathy.

The sample here was peripheral blood mononuclear cells (PBMCs), taken at new diagnosis, from a patient treated with antithyroid drugs. The receptor source for this set is a man aged 40-49 years with Graves disease.

The V gene is TRBV5-1, the J gene TRBJ1-1, with 9 bases matching TRBD1. Trimming cost V 0 bases and J 8 bases; bases outside gene matches: 2. This CDR3 has 13 residues. Looked up from germline, CDR1 is SGHRS and CDR2 is YFSETQ. This CDR3 is CASSLEGTGEAFF. The CDR3 DNA reads TGCGCCAGCAGCTTGGAAGGGACAGGGGAAGCTTTCTTT. The variable domain in full, with the rest retrieved from reference TRBV5-1 and TRBJ1-1, is KAGVTQTPRYLIKTRGQQVTLSCSPISGHRSVSWYQQTPGQGLQFLFEYFSETQRNKGNFPGRFSGRQFSNSRSEMNVSTLELGDSALYLCASSLEGTGEAFFGQGTRLTVV.

J is TRBJ2-7 and V is TRBV10-3; TRBD2 is a possible D gene (5 bases). The CDR3 length is 13 residues. With 2 bases removed from V and 1 base from J, the gap between germline ends came to 6 bases. Germline assignment: CDR1 ENHRY and CDR2 SYGVKD. CDR3 region: CAISEGESYEQYF. The CDR3 DNA follows: TGTGCCATCAGTGAGGGGGAGTCCTACGAGCAGTACTTC.

This clonotype was recorded many times. This chain links TRBV30 with TRBJ2-2; a possible D gene is TRBD1 (6 bases). Deletions cut 4 bases from V and 4 bases from J, with 10 bases between. The germline V gene encodes CDR1 GTSNPN and CDR2 SVGIG (reference sequence). The CDR3 is 13 residues long. CDR3 coding DNA: TGTGCCTGGAAAAGGGGGAGCACCGGGGAGCTGTTTTTT. The encoded protein is CAWKRGSTGELFF.

The rearrangement uses TRBV24-1 and TRBJ1-5; TRBD1 might be the D (6 bases). V was shortened by 10 bases and J by 4 bases, with 13 bases between the two germline ends. The CDR3 consists of 13 residues. CDR1 KGHDR and CDR2 SFDVKD come from the germline V gene. The CDR3 loop reads CATSSGQNQPQHF. The CDR3 DNA sequence: TGTGCCACTTCAAGCGGACAGAATCAGCCCCAGCATTTT.

V is TRBV20-1 and J is TRBJ2-7; a possible D gene is TRBD2 (6 bases). Germline CDR1 reads DFQATT; CDR2 reads SNEGSKA (reference sequence). Trimming left V 3 bases short and J 4 bases short, with 13 bases between. The CDR3 is made up of 13 amino acids. The CDR3 protein is CSASRELRYEQYF. As DNA, the CDR3 is TGCAGTGCTAGTCGGGAGTTACGTTACGAGCAGTACTTC.

This clonotype was observed many times. This chain uses TRBV6-1 with TRBJ2-5; D remains unclear. Per germline, CDR1 MNHNS and CDR2 SASEGT. V gave up 6 bases and J gave up 3 bases, with 11 bases separating them. The CDR3 has 13 residues. For the CDR3, the DNA is TGTGCCAGCAGAGGAACTGCCAAAGAGACCCAGTACTTC. Its protein is CASRGTAKETQYF.

The sample holds a few counts of this clonotype. CDR3 sequence reads: CASRTATSYEQYF. The CDR3 bases are TGTGCCAGCAGGACAGCCACCTCCTACGAGCAGTACTTC. The V and J genes are TRBV6-1 and TRBJ2-7, with D possibly being TRBD1 (5 bases). Germline lookup yields CDR1 MNHNS and CDR2 SASEGT. Trimming removed 6 bases from V and 0 bases from J, with 9 bases in between. The CDR3 loop spans 13 amino acids.

This clonotype appeared many times. The V and J genes are TRBV12-3 or TRBV12-4 and TRBJ1-1, with D perhaps matching TRBD1 (6 bases). Trimming stripped 2 bases from V and 4 bases from J, with 11 bases between. This CDR3 spans 14 amino acids. In DNA, the CDR3 is TGTGCCAGCAGTTTACAGGGGTTCAGCACTGAAGCTTTCTTT. It translates to CASSLQGFSTEAFF.